The 9 T cell receptor beta chains below all came from one sample that was sequenced in a study of CXCR3-negative and CXCR3-positive naive CD8 T cells. These receptors' antigens are unknown. Findings and caveats of the study: Relative to CXCR3-negative naive cells, CXCR3-positive naive cells had more hydrophobic TRB CDR3s.

The TRB libraries of cDNA were built by UMI-labeled 5' RACE. For each CDR3 protein, TCRdb gives one entry from its re-call of the 5' RACE reads, without DNA. This sample's clone table lists 150,000 to 180,000 distinct CDR3 sequences. The sequencing sample was made of naive CXCR3+ CD8+ T cells from blood. Subset specified: CD45RO-CCR7+CD27+CD95- naive CD8+ T cells expressing CXCR3 (TNR3+). The receptors shown here come from a human donor in good health. Some clones in this sample may be carry-over from other donors' samples.

The chain couples TRBV29-1 to TRBJ1-1. From germline, CDR1 is SQVTM and CDR2 ANQGSEA. The CDR3 is 12 amino acids. The chain's CDR3 is CSVEQMNTEAFF. Full variable domain (missing parts from reference TRBV29-1 and TRBJ1-1): SAVISQKPSRDICQRGTSLTIQCQVDSQVTMMFWYRQQPGQSLTLIATANQGSEATYESGFVIDKFPISRPNLTFSTLTVSNMSPEDSSIYLCSVEQMNTEAFFGQGTRLTVV.

V is TRBV27 and J is TRBJ2-7; TCRdb lists TRBD1, though no DNA is available to test this call. The CDR3 spans 13 residues. Germline CDR1 reads MNHEY; CDR2 reads SMNVEV (reference sequence). CDR3 amino acids: CASSPRVVHEQYF.

This chain uses TRBV20-1 with TRBJ1-1; TCRdb returns TRBD1, unconfirmable since there is no DNA. The CDR3 is made up of 15 amino acids. Germline V gene sequence: CDR1 DFQATT, CDR2 SNEGSKA (reference sequence). The chain's CDR3 is CSATPRGGTDTEAFF.

The CDR3 is CASSLAQGYNEQFF. The gene calls are TRBV7-9 and TRBJ2-1. CDR1 and CDR2 (germline): SEHNR, FQNEAQ (reference sequence). CDR3 size: 14 residues.

The chain carries TRBV7-9 and TRBJ2-7; the TRBD2 assignment by TCRdb is unverifiable without DNA. Germline V gene sequence: CDR1 SEHNR, CDR2 FQNEAQ (reference sequence). The length of the CDR3 is 15 residues. The CDR3 reads CASSLGGSAFYEQYF.

The chain is built from TRBV20-1 and TRBJ2-5; the D call of TRBD2 rests on TCRdb alone, since no DNA is present to check it. This CDR3 contains 16 residues. The germline gives CDR1 DFQATT, CDR2 SNEGSKA (reference sequence). The CDR3 loop is CSARPLGDGFQETQYF.

The chain uses TRBV7-9 and TRBJ1-5; the TRBD1 assignment by TCRdb is unverifiable without DNA. The CDR3 covers 14 residues. Germline CDR1 SEHNR, CDR2 FQNEAQ (reference sequence). CDR3 in amino acids: CASSLGTGKQPQHF. Using reference TRBV7-9 and TRBJ1-5 for the parts outside the CDR3, the full variable domain is DTGVSQNPRHKITKRGQNVTFRCDPISEHNRLYWYRQTLGQGPEFLTYFQNEAQLEKSRLLSDRFSAERPKGSFSTLEIQRTEQGDSAMYLCASSLGTGKQPQHFGDGTRLSIL.

This rearrangement joins TRBV6-2 or TRBV6-3 to TRBJ2-2; TCRdb names TRBD2, which stays unverified in the absence of DNA. Germline V CDR1 and CDR2: MNHEY, SVGEGT. The CDR3 sequence is 16 residues long. The CDR3 sequence: CASSRLAGQNTGELFF.

The chain links TRBV10-3 to TRBJ1-5; the D call from TCRdb, TRBD1, cannot be confirmed without DNA. This CDR3 has 19 amino acids. Per germline, CDR1 ENHRY and CDR2 SYGVKD. This CDR3 is CAISVGPGQGTDADQPQHF.